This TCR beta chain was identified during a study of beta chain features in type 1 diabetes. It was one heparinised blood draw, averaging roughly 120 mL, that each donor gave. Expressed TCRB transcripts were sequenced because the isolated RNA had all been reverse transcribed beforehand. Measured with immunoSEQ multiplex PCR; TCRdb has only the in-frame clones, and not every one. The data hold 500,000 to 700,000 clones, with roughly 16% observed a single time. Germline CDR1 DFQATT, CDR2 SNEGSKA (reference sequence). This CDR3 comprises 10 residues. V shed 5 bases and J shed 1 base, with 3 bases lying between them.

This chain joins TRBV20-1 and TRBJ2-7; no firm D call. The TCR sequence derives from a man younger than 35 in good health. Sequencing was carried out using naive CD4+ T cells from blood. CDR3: CSALSYEQYF. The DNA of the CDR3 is TGCAGTGCTCTTTCCTACGAGCAGTACTTC.